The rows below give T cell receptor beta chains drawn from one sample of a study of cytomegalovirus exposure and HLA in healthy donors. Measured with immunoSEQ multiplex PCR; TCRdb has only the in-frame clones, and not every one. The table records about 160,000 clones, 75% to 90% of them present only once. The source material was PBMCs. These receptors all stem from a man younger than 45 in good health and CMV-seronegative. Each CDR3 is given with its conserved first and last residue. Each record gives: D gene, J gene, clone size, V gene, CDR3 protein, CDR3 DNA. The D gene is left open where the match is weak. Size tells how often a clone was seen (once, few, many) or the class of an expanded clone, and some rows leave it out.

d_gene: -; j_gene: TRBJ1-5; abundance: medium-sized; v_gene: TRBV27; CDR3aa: CASSLNTGKPQHF; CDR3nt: TGTGCCAGCAGTTTGAATACAGGGAAGCCCCAGCATTTT
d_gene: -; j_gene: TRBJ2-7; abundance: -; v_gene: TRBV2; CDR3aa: CASSDRQMSSYEQYF; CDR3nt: TGTGCCAGCAGTGATAGACAGATGAGCTCCTACGAGCAGTACTTC
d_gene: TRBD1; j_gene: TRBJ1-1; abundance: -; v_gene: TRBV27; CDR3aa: CASTNHDRGTEAFF; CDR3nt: TGTGCCAGCACCAACCACGACAGGGGCACTGAAGCTTTCTTT
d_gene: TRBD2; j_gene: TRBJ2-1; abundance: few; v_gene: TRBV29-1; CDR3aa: CSVFPGLAGSNEQFF; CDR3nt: TGCAGCGTTTTCCCGGGACTAGCGGGGAGCAATGAGCAGTTCTTC
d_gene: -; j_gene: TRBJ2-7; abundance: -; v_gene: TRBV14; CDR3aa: CASSQLSSYEQYF; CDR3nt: TGTGCCAGCAGCCAATTGTCGTCCTACGAGCAGTACTTC
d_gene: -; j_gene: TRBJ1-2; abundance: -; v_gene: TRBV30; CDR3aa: CAWSVTYGYTF; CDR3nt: TGTGCCTGGAGTGTAACTTATGGCTACACCTTC
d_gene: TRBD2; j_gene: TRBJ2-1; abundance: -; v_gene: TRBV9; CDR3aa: CASSDRDYRNEQFF; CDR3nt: TGTGCCAGCAGCGACCGGGACTACCGCAATGAGCAGTTCTTC
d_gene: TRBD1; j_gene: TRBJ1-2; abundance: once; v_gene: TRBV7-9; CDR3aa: CSSSLEDRAYGYTF; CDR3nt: TGTTCCAGCAGCTTAGAGGACAGGGCCTATGGCTACACCTTC
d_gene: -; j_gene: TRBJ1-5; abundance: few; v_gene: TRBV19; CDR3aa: CASTTAGYRKNYQPQHF; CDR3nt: TGTGCCAGTACTACAGCGGGGTACCGAAAAAATTATCAGCCCCAGCATTTT
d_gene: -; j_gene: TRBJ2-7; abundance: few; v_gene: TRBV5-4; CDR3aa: CASSLFDEQYF; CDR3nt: TGTGCCAGCAGCTTGTTCGACGAGCAGTACTTC
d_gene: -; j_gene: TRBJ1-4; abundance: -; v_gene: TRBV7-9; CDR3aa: CAGSLVLPGNEKLFF; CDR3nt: TGTGCCGGCAGCTTAGTTCTTCCGGGAAATGAAAAACTGTTTTTT
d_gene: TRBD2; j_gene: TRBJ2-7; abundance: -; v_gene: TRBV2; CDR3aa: CASCEAGVEQYF; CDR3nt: TGTGCCAGCTGTGAAGCGGGAGTAGAGCAGTACTTC
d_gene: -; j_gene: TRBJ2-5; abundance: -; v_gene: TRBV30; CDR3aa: CAWTGEGETQYF; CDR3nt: TGTGCCTGGACGGGAGAAGGGGAGACCCAGTACTTC
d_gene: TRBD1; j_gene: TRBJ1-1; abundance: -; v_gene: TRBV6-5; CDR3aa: CASAADRGNTEAFF; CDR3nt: TGTGCCAGCGCCGCCGACAGGGGGAACACTGAAGCTTTCTTT
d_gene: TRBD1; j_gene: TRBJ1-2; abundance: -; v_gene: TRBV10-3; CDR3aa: CAISESGQALYGYTF; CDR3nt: TGTGCCATCAGTGAGTCCGGACAGGCACTCTATGGCTACACCTTC
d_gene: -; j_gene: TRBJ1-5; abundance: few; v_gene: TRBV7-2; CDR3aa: CASSQRNQGHQPQHF; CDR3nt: TGTGCCAGCAGCCAGAGAAATCAGGGGCATCAGCCCCAGCATTTT
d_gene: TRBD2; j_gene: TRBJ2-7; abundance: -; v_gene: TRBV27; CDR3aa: CASSPGLAGGSYEQYF; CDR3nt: TGTGCCAGCAGTCCGGGGTTAGCGGGAGGCTCCTACGAGCAGTACTTC
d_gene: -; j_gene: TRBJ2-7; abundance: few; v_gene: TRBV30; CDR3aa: CAWTEAETYEQYF; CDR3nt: TGTGCCTGGACGGAAGCGGAAACCTACGAGCAGTACTTC
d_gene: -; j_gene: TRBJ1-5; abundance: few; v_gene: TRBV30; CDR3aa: CASGGARNQPQHF; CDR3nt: TGTGCTTCGGGTGGGGCGAGGAATCAGCCCCAGCATTTT
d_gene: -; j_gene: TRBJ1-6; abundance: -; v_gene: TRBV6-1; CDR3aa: CASSEQGGQVSPLHF; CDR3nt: TGTGCCAGCAGTGAGCAGGGAGGGCAGGTTTCACCCCTCCACTTT
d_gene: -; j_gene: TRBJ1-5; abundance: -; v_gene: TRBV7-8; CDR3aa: CASSSDTWGFLNQPQHF; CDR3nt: TGTGCCAGCAGCTCTGATACGTGGGGCTTCCTCAATCAGCCCCAGCATTTT
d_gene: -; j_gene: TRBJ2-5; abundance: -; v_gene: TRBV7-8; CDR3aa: CASSPRRAGFVETQYF; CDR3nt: TGTGCCAGCAGCCCCCGGCGGGCGGGATTTGTAGAGACCCAGTACTTC
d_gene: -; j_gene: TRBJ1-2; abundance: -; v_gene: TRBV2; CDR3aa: CASNKPGPLGGYGYTF; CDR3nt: TGTGCCAGCAATAAGCCGGGCCCCTTGGGGGGATATGGCTACACCTTC
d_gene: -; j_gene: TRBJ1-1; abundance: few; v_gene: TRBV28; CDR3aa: CASSQGGNTEAFF; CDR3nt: TGTGCCAGCAGTCAGGGTGGGAACACTGAAGCTTTCTTT
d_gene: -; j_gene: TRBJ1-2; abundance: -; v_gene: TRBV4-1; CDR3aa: CASSQGGGGKGYTF; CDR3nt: TGCGCCAGCAGCCAAGGGGGAGGAGGGAAGGGCTACACCTTC
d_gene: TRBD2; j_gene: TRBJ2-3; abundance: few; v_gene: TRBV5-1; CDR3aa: CASSLAVAGGTDTQYF; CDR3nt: TGCGCCAGCAGCTTGGCAGTAGCGGGGGGCACAGATACGCAGTATTTT
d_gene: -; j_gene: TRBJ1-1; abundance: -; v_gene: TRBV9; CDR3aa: CASSPQGHLNTEAFF; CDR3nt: TGTGCCAGCAGCCCCCAGGGACACCTGAACACTGAAGCTTTCTTT
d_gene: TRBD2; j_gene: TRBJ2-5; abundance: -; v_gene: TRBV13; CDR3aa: CASSTTSGGPETQYF; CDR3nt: TGTGCCAGCAGCACGACTAGCGGGGGGCCGGAGACCCAGTACTTC
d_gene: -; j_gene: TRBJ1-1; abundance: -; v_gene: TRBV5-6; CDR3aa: CASSFGVGEAFF; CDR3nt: TGTGCCAGCAGCTTCGGAGTCGGTGAAGCTTTCTTT
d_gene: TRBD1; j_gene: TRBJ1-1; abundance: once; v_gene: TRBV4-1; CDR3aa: CASSYKQGIETEAFF; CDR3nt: TGCGCCAGCAGCTATAAACAGGGGATAGAGACTGAAGCTTTCTTT